This passage covers 28 T cell receptor beta chains from one sample sequenced in a study of cytomegalovirus exposure and HLA in healthy donors. Here immunoSEQ multiplex PCR was the method, and the copy in TCRdb shows in-frame clones only, minus some. The sample lists about 360,000 clones; more than 80% were seen once. The specimen was PBMCs. These receptors were collected from a woman between 18 and 29 years old in good health and CMV-seronegative.

This clone appeared a few times. The chain couples TRBV25-1 to TRBJ1-6; 8 nucleotides match TRBD1. Trimming at V came to 5 bases and at J to 8 bases, leaving 8 bases not matched to a gene. From germline, CDR1 is MGHDK and CDR2 SYGVNS. This CDR3 is 15 amino acids long. CDR3 residues: CASSLQAGGDSPLHF. The DNA of the CDR3 is TGTGCCAGCAGTCTCCAGGCAGGGGGCGATTCACCCCTCCACTTT.

V usage is TRBV30 and J usage is TRBJ1-1; no clear D gene. V lost 0 bases, J lost 1 base, and 6 bases lay in between. Germline assignment: CDR1 GTSNPN and CDR2 SVGIG (reference sequence). This CDR3 contains 13 residues. The CDR3 DNA follows: TGTGCCTGGAGTGTTGGAGCGAACACTGAAGCTTTCTTT. It is translated as CAWSVGANTEAFF.

The chain uses TRBV30 and TRBJ2-2; D is uncertain. The V gene's germline CDR1 is GTSNPN and CDR2 SVGIG (reference sequence). The CDR3 extends over 12 amino acids. The V end lost 3 bases, the J end lost 6 bases, and 8 bases lay between the germline ends. The CDR3 coding sequence is TGTGCCTGGAGGGTCCGAGCCGGGGAGCTGTTTTTT. It translates to CAWRVRAGELFF.

The chain is built from TRBV6-6 and TRBJ1-5; D gene ambiguous. V was trimmed by 2 bases and J by 7 bases, leaving 9 bases between them. Per the germline V gene, CDR1 is MNHNY and CDR2 is SVGAGI (reference sequence). This CDR3 region has 13 residues. The CDR3 bases are TGTGCCAGCAGTTACCTAGGCGGACAGCCCCAGCATTTT. As protein: CASSYLGGQPQHF.

The chain carries TRBV5-6 and TRBJ2-2; D gene ambiguous. The germline V gene has CDR1 SGHDT and CDR2 YYEEEE. Trimming removed 0 bases at V and 10 bases at J, with 10 bases between. The CDR3 is 13 amino acids. CDR3 nucleotide sequence: TGTGCCAGCAGCTTGGGAGGCGCGTCGGAGCTGTTTTTT. Translating it yields CASSLGGASELFF.

As concerns this clone: At the DNA level, this CDR3 is encoded by other sequences in the same sample as well. The rearrangement joins TRBV7-9 to TRBJ2-5; 9 bases match TRBD2. V gave up 3 bases and J gave up 5 bases; unmatched junction bases: 4. This CDR3 has 14 amino acids. The germline V gene encodes CDR1 SEHNR and CDR2 FQNEAQ (reference sequence). This CDR3 reads CASSLGGGAETQYF. The CDR3 DNA reads TGTGCCAGCAGCTTGGGCGGGGGGGCCGAGACCCAGTACTTC.

The rearrangement joins TRBV4-1 to TRBJ2-6; tentatively, D is TRBD1 (5 bases). CDR1 and CDR2 from the germline V gene are MGHRA and YSYEKL. Trimming removed 0 bases from V and 3 bases from J, with 9 bases in between. The CDR3 spans 16 residues. The CDR3: CASSQEAGHGANVLTF. CDR3 coding DNA: TGCGCCAGCAGCCAAGAGGCAGGGCATGGGGCCAACGTCCTGACTTTC.

This clone was recorded once. The chain uses TRBV6-1 and TRBJ1-2, with D possibly matching TRBD1 (5 bases). Trimming took 6 bases from V and 4 from J, leaving 9 bases between them. This CDR3 region has 12 residues. CDR1 and CDR2 from the germline V gene are MNHNS and SASEGT. CDR3 in DNA: TGTGCCAGCAGGATGGGGGGCTATGGCTACACCTTC. Protein sequence: CASRMGGYGYTF.

V gene TRBV11-2 combines with J gene TRBJ2-1, with 10 bases identical to TRBD1. Unmatched junction bases numbered 3, after V lost 4 bases and J lost 3 bases. CDR1 is SGHAT and CDR2 is FQNNGV in the germline V gene. The CDR3 runs 15 residues. CDR3 sequence reads: CASSWGQGSYNEQFF. In DNA, the CDR3 is TGTGCCAGCAGCTGGGGACAGGGGAGCTACAATGAGCAGTTCTTC.

The V gene is TRBV27, the J gene TRBJ2-7; 7 nucleotides align to TRBD1. The J segment lost 7 bases and the V segment lost 5 bases, leaving 11 bases of the junction unmatched. Looked up from germline, CDR1 is MNHEY and CDR2 is SMNVEV (reference sequence). This CDR3 has 14 residues. Here the CDR3 reads CASSPTGTAREQYF. In DNA form, the CDR3 reads TGTGCCAGCAGTCCAACCGGGACAGCCCGTGAGCAGTACTTC.

J is TRBJ1-2 and V is TRBV6-5, with a weak D call TRBD1 (6 bases). CDR1 is MNHEY, CDR2 SVGAGI, per germline. V was clipped by 4 bases and J by 4 bases, with 16 bases between them. The length of the CDR3 is 15 residues. CDR3 DNA: TGTGCCAGCAGTTGGACAGTGCCGGAAGGCTATGGCTACACCTTC. Translated: CASSWTVPEGYGYTF.

The chain carries TRBV7-9 and TRBJ2-1, with 7 bases matching TRBD1. Losses at the gene ends were 5 bases for V and 10 bases for J; bases not matched to a gene: 8. Germline lookup yields CDR1 SEHNR and CDR2 FQNEAQ (reference sequence). The CDR3 loop spans 13 amino acids. CDR3 DNA sequence: TGTGCCAGCAGCCAGTCAGGGGGAGAGGAGCAGTTCTTC. It yields the protein CASSQSGGEEQFF.

This clone was seen just once. The rearrangement uses TRBV6-5 and TRBJ2-7; D uncertain. The germline V gene has CDR1 MNHEY and CDR2 SVGAGI. V lost 9 bases, J lost 3 bases, and 15 bases lay in between. The CDR3 loop spans 13 amino acids. This chain's CDR3 is CASSLSAGYEQYF. The CDR3 coding sequence is TGTGCCAGTAGCTTATCGGCCGGCTACGAGCAGTACTTC.

The chain joins TRBV30 to TRBJ2-1, with 8 bases fitting TRBD2. Losses at the gene ends were 0 bases for V and 7 bases for J; bases not matched to a gene: 11. Looked up from germline, CDR1 is GTSNPN and CDR2 is SVGIG (reference sequence). This CDR3 spans 16 amino acids. The CDR3 reads CAWSVPRSGSTNEQFF. CDR3 DNA sequence: TGTGCCTGGAGTGTCCCTAGGAGCGGGAGTACGAATGAGCAGTTCTTC.

This chain links TRBV2 with TRBJ1-2; D gene unclear. The CDR3 has 15 amino acids. V dropped 2 bases and J dropped 8 bases, with 18 bases sitting between them. Germline CDR1 SNHLY, CDR2 FYNNEI. The CDR3 spells CASSESGFLSEGYTF. As DNA, the CDR3 is TGTGCCAGCAGTGAAAGTGGTTTCCTGAGCGAAGGCTACACCTTC.

This rearrangement joins TRBV5-5 to TRBJ2-7, with 7 positions matching TRBD2. The CDR3 is made up of 15 amino acids. The trim removed 2 bases at V and 1 base at J, leaving 6 bases unmatched. Looked up from germline, CDR1 is SGHKS and CDR2 is YYEKEE (reference sequence). CDR3 protein: CASSFWGGPSYEQYF. The CDR3 region has the DNA TGTGCCAGCAGCTTTTGGGGGGGACCGTCCTACGAGCAGTACTTC.

This clone has only a few counts. The chain joins TRBV5-6 to TRBJ2-7; 7 bases line up with TRBD1. The V gene's germline CDR1 is SGHDT and CDR2 YYEEEE. The CDR3 runs to 14 residues. J was trimmed by 5 bases and V by 4 bases; bases with no gene match: 9. CDR3 region: CASSPYDRDNEQYF. CDR3 in DNA: TGTGCCAGCAGCCCCTATGACAGGGATAACGAGCAGTACTTC.

J is TRBJ1-2 and V is TRBV7-6, with a weak D call TRBD1 (6 bases). This CDR3 is built from 17 residues. Germline CDR1 SGHVS, CDR2 FNYEAQ. V lost 1 base and J lost 4, with 19 bases in between. The CDR3 DNA reads as TGTGCCAGCAGCTTAGGGACAGCTCTATCAAGATCCTATGGCTACACCTTC. This translates into CASSLGTALSRSYGYTF.

The rearrangement uses TRBV13 and TRBJ2-7; TRBD2 agrees at 7 bases. V shed 6 bases, J shed 6 bases, and the junction held 23 bases outside the gene matches. The germline V gene has CDR1 PRHDT and CDR2 FYEKMQ (reference sequence). CDR3 size: 18 residues. In DNA form, the CDR3 reads TGTGCCAGCAGTCCCTTGGGAGGGCTAAACGGGAGCTGGGGCGAGCAGTACTTC. Its protein is CASSPLGGLNGSWGEQYF.

The chain carries TRBV5-6 and TRBJ2-2; 9 bases line up with TRBD1. The CDR3 spans 16 residues. V was pared by 0 bases and J by 4 bases, with 4 bases of the junction left unmatched. The germline V gene has CDR1 SGHDT and CDR2 YYEEEE. The CDR3 DNA follows: TGTGCCAGCAGCTTGGTCGCGACAGGGGGCACCGGGGAGCTGTTTTTT. Residues: CASSLVATGGTGELFF.

J is TRBJ2-4 and V is TRBV11-2; tentative D call: TRBD1 (5 bases). V gave up 4 bases and J gave up 11 bases, with 18 bases separating them. Per the germline V gene, CDR1 is SGHAT and CDR2 is FQNNGV. The CDR3 is 14 residues long. The CDR3 region is CASSSGRALGLQYF. The CDR3 coding sequence is TGTGCCAGCAGCTCCGGCAGGGCCTTAGGCCTTCAGTACTTC.

The CDR3 spells CASIHQGGAGANVLTF. Written as DNA, the CDR3 is TGTGCCAGCATCCACCAAGGGGGTGCAGGGGCCAACGTCCTGACTTTC. The rearrangement joins TRBV21-1 to TRBJ2-6; the table gives TRBD1 as D, unverified against the DNA. TRBV21-1 is a recognized pseudogene. The CDR3 spans 16 residues.

The genes are TRBV19 and TRBJ2-1; unclear D gene. Germline assignment: CDR1 LNHDA and CDR2 SQIVND (reference sequence). Trimming took 4 bases from V and 7 from J, leaving 8 bases between them. The CDR3 covers 12 residues. The CDR3 here is CASSNEPNEQFF. The CDR3 DNA reads as TGTGCCAGTAGTAACGAGCCTAATGAGCAGTTCTTC.

The J gene is TRBJ1-1, the V gene TRBV29-1; weak D call: TRBD1 (5 bases). The CDR3 spans 14 residues. The germline CDR1 and CDR2 sequences are SQVTM and ANQGSEA. V was clipped by 7 bases and J by 4 bases, with 19 bases between them. The CDR3 loop is CSAATPTAFTEAFF. In DNA form, the CDR3 reads TGCAGCGCTGCCACCCCGACAGCCTTCACTGAAGCTTTCTTT.

The rearrangement uses TRBV7-7 and TRBJ2-1; D is unresolved. The CDR3 has 15 residues. From germline, CDR1 is SSHAT and CDR2 FNYEAQ (reference sequence). V lost 2 bases and J lost 3, with 11 bases in between. The CDR3 reads CASSLNSEIYNEQFF. The CDR3, as DNA: TGTGCCAGCAGCTTAAATTCGGAGATCTACAATGAGCAGTTCTTC.

The chain uses TRBV5-1 and TRBJ1-1; TRBD1 is a possible D gene (5 bases). The CDR3 covers 13 residues. V lost 2 bases and J 3 bases, leaving 8 bases between the germline ends. Germline V gene sequence: CDR1 SGHRS, CDR2 YFSETQ. The DNA for the CDR3 is TGCGCCAGCAGCTTTGTCAGGGACACTGAAGCTTTCTTT. Translating it yields CASSFVRDTEAFF.

The chain is built from TRBV5-6 and TRBJ2-3; 12 nucleotides match TRBD1. The CDR3 covers 17 residues. Germline values: CDR1 SGHDT, CDR2 YYEEEE. J was trimmed by 4 bases and V by 3 bases; bases with no gene match: 9. CDR3 sequence reads: CASSYGTGGVKSDTQYF. The CDR3 nucleotides read TGTGCCAGCAGCTACGGGACAGGGGGCGTTAAGTCAGATACGCAGTATTTT. The whole variable domain, filled in from reference TRBV5-6 and TRBJ2-3, reads DAGVTQSPTHLIKTRGQQVTLRCSPKSGHDTVSWYQQALGQGPQFIFQYYEEEERQRGNFPDRFSGHQFPNYSSELNVNALLLGDSALYLCASSYGTGGVKSDTQYFGPGTRLTVL.

The J gene is TRBJ2-3, the V gene TRBV11-3; D gene unclear. The V gene lost 0 bases and the J gene lost 10 bases, with 14 bases spanning the gap. There are 14 residues in the CDR3. The germline gives CDR1 SGHNT, CDR2 YENEEA. CDR3 DNA: TGTGCCAGCAGCTTAGATGGGTGGTCCGCGGCGCAGTATTTT. Amino acids: CASSLDGWSAAQYF.